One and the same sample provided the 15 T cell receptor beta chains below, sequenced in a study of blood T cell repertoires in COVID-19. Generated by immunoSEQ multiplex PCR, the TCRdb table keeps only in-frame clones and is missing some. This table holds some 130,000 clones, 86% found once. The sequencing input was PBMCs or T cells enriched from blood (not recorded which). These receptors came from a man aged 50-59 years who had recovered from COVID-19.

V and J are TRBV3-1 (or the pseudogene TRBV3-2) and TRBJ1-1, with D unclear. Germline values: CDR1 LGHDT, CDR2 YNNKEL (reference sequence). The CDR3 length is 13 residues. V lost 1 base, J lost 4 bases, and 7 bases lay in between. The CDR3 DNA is TGTGCCAGCAGCCAAGCCTGGAGCACTGAAGCTTTCTTT. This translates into CASSQAWSTEAFF.

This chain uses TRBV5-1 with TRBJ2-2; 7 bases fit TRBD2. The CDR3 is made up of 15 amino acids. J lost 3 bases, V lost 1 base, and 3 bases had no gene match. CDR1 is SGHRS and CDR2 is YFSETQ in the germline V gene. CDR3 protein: CASSLSRGDTGELFF. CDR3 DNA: TGCGCCAGCAGCTTGTCCCGGGGGGACACCGGGGAGCTGTTTTTT.

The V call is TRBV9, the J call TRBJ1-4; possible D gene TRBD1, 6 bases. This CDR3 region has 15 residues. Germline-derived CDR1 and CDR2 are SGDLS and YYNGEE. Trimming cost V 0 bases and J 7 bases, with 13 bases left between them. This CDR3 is CASSVAGARGEKLFF. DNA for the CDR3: TGTGCCAGCAGCGTAGCAGGGGCAAGGGGTGAAAAACTGTTTTTT.

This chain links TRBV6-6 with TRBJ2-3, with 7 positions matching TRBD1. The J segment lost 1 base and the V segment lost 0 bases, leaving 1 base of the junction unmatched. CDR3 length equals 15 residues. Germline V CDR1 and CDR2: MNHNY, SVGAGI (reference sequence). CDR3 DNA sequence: TGTGCCAGCAGTTACTCTGGGACAGGCACAGATACGCAGTATTTT. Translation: CASSYSGTGTDTQYF.

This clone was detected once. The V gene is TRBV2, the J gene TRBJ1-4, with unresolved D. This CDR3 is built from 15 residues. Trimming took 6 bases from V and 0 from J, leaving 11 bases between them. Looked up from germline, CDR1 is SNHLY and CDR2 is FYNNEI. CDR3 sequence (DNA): TGTGCCAGCAGCCGCGAGAGGGCAACTAATGAAAAACTGTTTTTT. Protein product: CASSRERATNEKLFF.

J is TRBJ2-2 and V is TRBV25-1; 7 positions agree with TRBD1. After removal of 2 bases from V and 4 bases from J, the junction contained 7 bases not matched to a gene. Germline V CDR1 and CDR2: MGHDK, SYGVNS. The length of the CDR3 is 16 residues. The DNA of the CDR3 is TGTGCCAGCAGTGAACTTAATGGGGACAGCACCGGGGAGCTGTTTTTT. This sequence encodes CASSELNGDSTGELFF.

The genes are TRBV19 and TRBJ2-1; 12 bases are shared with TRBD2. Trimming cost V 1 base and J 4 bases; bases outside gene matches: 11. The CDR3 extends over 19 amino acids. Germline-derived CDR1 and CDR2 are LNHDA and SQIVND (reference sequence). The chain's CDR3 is CASSIVDTLAGGRYNEQFF. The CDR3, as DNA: TGTGCCAGTAGTATAGTCGATACACTAGCGGGGGGCCGGTACAATGAGCAGTTCTTC.

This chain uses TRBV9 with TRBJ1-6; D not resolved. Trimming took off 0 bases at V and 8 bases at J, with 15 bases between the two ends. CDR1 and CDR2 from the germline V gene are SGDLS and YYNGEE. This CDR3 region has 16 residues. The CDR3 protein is CASSVVPEITHSPLHF. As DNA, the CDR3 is TGTGCCAGCAGCGTAGTTCCCGAGATCACCCATTCACCCCTCCACTTT. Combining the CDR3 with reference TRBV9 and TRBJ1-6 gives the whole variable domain DSGVTQTPKHLITATGQRVTLRCSPRSGDLSVYWYQQSLDQGLQFLIQYYNGEERAKGNILERFSAQQFPDLHSELNLSSLELGDSALYFCASSVVPEITHSPLHFGNGTRLTVT.

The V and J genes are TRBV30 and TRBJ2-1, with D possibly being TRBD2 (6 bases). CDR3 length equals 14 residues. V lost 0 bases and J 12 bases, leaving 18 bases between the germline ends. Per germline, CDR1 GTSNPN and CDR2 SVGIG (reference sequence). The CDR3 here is CAWSVGGNQQRQFF. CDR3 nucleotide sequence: TGTGCCTGGAGTGTTGGGGGGAACCAACAGAGGCAGTTCTTC. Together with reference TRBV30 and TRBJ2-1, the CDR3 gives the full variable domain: SQTIHQWPATLVQPVGSPLSLECTVEGTSNPNLYWYRQAAGRGLQLLFYSVGIGQISSEVPQNLSASRPQDRQFILSSKKLLLSDSGFYLCAWSVGGNQQRQFFGPGTRLTVL.

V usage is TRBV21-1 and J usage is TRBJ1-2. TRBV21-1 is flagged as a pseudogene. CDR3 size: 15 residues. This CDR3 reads CASSKFQGRDYGYTF. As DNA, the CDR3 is TGTGCCAGCAGCAAATTCCAGGGGAGGGACTATGGCTACACCTTC.

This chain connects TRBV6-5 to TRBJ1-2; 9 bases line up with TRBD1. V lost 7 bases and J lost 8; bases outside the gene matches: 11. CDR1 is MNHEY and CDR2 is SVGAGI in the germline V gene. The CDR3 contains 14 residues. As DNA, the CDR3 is TGTGCCAGCACCGCCGGGACAGGGTCCCGAGGCTACACCTTC. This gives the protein CASTAGTGSRGYTF.

The CDR3 region has the DNA TGTGCCAGCAGCCCCGAGGCGGGGAAAAACATTCAGTACTTC. Its translation: CASSPEAGKNIQYF. This chain links TRBV9 with TRBJ2-4, with TRBD2 as a possible D gene (6 bases). Trimming took 4 bases from V and 4 from J, leaving 12 bases between them. This CDR3 comprises 14 residues. CDR1 SGDLS and CDR2 YYNGEE come from the germline V gene.

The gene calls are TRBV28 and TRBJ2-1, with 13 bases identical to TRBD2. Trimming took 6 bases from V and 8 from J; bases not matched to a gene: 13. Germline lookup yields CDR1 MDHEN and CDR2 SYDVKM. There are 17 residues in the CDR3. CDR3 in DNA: TGTGCCAGCAGCTATCTCGGGACTAGCGGGATCCCCCATGAGCAGTTCTTC. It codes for CASSYLGTSGIPHEQFF.

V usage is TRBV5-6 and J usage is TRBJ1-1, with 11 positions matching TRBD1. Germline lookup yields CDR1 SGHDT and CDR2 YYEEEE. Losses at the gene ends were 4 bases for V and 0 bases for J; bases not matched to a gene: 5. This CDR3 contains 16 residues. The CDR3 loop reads CASSEDRGLMNTEAFF. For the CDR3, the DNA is TGTGCCAGCAGCGAGGACAGGGGGCTTATGAACACTGAAGCTTTCTTT. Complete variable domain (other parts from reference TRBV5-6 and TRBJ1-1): DAGVTQSPTHLIKTRGQQVTLRCSPKSGHDTVSWYQQALGQGPQFIFQYYEEEERQRGNFPDRFSGHQFPNYSSELNVNALLLGDSALYLCASSEDRGLMNTEAFFGQGTRLTVV.

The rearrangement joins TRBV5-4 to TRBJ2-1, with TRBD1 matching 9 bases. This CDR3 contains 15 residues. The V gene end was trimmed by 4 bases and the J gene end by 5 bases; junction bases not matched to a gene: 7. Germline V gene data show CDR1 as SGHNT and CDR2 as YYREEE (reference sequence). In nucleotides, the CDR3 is TGTGCCAGCAGCCCGTCCTGGACAGGGGACAATGAGCAGTTCTTC. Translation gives CASSPSWTGDNEQFF.